The entry that follows covers one T cell receptor beta chain sequence. Its antigen is as yet unknown. The data derive from a study of cytomegalovirus exposure and HLA in healthy donors. V was pared by 6 bases and J by 5 bases, with 14 bases between. CDR1 is SGDLS and CDR2 is YYNGEE in the germline V gene. This CDR3 is 13 amino acids long. Overall study results and limits: The finding came from a later analysis; first-cohort TCR clusters tended to co-occur in the roughly 120 validation repertoires.

Clones were sequenced by immunoSEQ multiplex PCR, and TCRdb holds only the in-frame ones, with some missing. The data contain some 180,000 clones, more than 75% of them singletons. Sequenced: PBMCs. This receptor was identified in a man younger than 45 in good health and CMV-seropositive. V usage is TRBV9 and J usage is TRBJ1-1; the D is unclear. CDR3 residues: CASIPLGGTEAFF. CDR3 DNA: TGTGCCAGCATTCCCCTTGGCGGTACTGAAGCTTTCTTT.